This TCR beta chain is drawn from a study of T cell repertoires in cytomegalovirus infection. Study background: Public TCR beta signatures provided an indication of both CMV infection and a matching HLA type.

TCRdb processed the reads anew with MiXCR; each CDR3 protein has one entry. The repertoire holds around 200,000 distinct CDR3 sequences, 38% seen once, with 59% in the top ten. The CDR3 has 12 amino acids. Trimming shortened V by 6 bases and J by 3 bases, and 9 bases separated the two germline ends. Germline V gene data show CDR1 as MNHEY and CDR2 as SMNVEV (reference sequence). For this clonotype: Its antigen remains unidentified.

Whole-study findings and limits: Pooled public TCR beta family frequency picked out CMV carriers with the relevant HLA.

The specimen comprised CD8+ T cells from cultured PBMCs, sampled from culture after CMV antigen stimulation. The clonotype originates from a human donor in good health (CMV status not recorded). Some clones in this sample may be carry-over from other donors' samples. The chain recombines TRBV27 with TRBJ2-7; either TRBD1 or TRBD2 may supply D (5 bases each). DNA of the CDR3: TGTGCCAGCAGAGGGACGGACTACGAGCAGTACTTC. Its translation is CASRGTDYEQYF.